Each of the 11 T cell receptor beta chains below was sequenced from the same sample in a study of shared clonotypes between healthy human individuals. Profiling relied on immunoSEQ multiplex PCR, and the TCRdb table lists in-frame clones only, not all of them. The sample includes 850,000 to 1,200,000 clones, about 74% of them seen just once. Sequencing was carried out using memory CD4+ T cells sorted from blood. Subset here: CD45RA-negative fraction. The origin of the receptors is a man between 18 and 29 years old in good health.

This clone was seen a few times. The CDR3 region is CASSARGLNTEAFF. The CDR3, as DNA: TGTGCCAGTAGCGCCAGGGGGCTTAACACTGAAGCTTTCTTT. The genes are TRBV19 and TRBJ1-1, with 8 bases identical to TRBD1. The ends lost 6 bases at V and 2 bases at J; junction bases unmatched: 5. There are 14 residues in the CDR3. Per the germline V gene, CDR1 is LNHDA and CDR2 is SQIVND (reference sequence).

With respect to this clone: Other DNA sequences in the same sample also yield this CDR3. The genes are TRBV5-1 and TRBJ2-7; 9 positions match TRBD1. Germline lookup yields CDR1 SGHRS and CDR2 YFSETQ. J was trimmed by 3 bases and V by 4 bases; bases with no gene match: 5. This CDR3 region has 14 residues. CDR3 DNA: TGCGCCAGCAGCCCTGGGACAGGGAACTACGAGCAGTACTTC. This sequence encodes CASSPGTGNYEQYF.

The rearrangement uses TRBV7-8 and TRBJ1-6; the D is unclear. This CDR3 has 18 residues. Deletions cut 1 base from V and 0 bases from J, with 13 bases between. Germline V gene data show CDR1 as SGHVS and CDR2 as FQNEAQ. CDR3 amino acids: CASSLDGRASSYNSPLHF. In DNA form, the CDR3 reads TGTGCCAGCAGCTTAGACGGTCGGGCGAGCTCCTATAATTCACCCCTCCACTTT.

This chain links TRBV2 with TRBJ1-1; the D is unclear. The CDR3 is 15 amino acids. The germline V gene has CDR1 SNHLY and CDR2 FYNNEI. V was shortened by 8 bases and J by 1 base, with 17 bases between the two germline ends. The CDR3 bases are TGTGCCAGCGCGCCTCCCGGGGTCCAGAACACTGAAGCTTTCTTT. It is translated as CASAPPGVQNTEAFF.

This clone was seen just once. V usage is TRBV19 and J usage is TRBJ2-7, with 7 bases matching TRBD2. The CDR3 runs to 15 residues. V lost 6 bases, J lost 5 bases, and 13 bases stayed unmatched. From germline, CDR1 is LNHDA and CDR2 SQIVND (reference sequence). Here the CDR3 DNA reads TGTGCCAGTAGCCACCCGGGCGGGAGCATCAACGAGCAGTACTTC. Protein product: CASSHPGGSINEQYF.

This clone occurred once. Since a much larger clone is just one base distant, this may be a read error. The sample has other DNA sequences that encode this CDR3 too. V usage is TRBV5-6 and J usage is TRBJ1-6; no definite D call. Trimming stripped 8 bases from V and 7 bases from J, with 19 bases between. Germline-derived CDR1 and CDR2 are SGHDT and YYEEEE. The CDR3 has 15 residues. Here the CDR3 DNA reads TGTGCCAGTAGACCCAGTTTCATTACCAATTCACCCCTCCACTTT. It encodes CASRPSFITNSPLHF.

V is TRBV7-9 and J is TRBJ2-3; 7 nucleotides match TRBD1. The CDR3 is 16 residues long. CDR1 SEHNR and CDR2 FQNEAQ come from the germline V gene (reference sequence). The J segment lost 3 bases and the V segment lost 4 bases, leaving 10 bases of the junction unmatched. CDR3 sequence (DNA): TGTGCCAGCAGCTCCCACAGGGGTGGGTTTACAGATACGCAGTATTTT. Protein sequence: CASSSHRGGFTDTQYF.

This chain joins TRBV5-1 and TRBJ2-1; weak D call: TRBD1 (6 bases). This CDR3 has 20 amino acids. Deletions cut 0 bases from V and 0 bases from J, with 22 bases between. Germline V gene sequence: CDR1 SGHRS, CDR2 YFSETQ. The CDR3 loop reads CASSLVSFFQGTRSYNEQFF. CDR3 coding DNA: TGCGCCAGCAGCTTGGTTTCGTTTTTTCAGGGGACACGCTCCTACAATGAGCAGTTCTTC. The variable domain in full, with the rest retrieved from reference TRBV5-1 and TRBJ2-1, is KAGVTQTPRYLIKTRGQQVTLSCSPISGHRSVSWYQQTPGQGLQFLFEYFSETQRNKGNFPGRFSGRQFSNSRSEMNVSTLELGDSALYLCASSLVSFFQGTRSYNEQFFGPGTRLTVL.

The CDR3 DNA is TGCAGCGTTGTCCGGCTTCGGTACGAGCAGTACTTC. Translated: CSVVRLRYEQYF. This chain joins TRBV29-1 and TRBJ2-7; D remains ambiguous. The germline CDR1 and CDR2 sequences are SQVTM and ANQGSEA. V was shortened by 4 bases and J by 4 bases, with 11 bases between the two germline ends. The CDR3 has 12 residues.

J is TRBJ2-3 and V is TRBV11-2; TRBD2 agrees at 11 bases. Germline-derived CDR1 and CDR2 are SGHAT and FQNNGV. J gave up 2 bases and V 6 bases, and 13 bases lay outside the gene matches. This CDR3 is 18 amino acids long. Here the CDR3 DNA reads TGTGCCAGCAGTCTCGTAGCGGGAGGGACGCGATACACAGATACGCAGTATTTT. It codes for CASSLVAGGTRYTDTQYF.

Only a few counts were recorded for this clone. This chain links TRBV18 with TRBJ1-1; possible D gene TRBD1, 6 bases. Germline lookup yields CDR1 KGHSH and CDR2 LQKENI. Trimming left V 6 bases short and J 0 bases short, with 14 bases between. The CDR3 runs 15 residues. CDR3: CASSQEGVLNTEAFF. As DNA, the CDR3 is TGTGCCAGCTCTCAAGAGGGGGTCTTGAACACTGAAGCTTTCTTT. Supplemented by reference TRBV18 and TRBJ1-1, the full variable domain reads NAGVMQNPRHLVRRRGQEARLRCSPMKGHSHVYWYRQLPEEGLKFMVYLQKENIIDESGMPKERFSAEFPKEGPSILRIQQVVRGDSAAYFCASSQEGVLNTEAFFGQGTRLTVV.